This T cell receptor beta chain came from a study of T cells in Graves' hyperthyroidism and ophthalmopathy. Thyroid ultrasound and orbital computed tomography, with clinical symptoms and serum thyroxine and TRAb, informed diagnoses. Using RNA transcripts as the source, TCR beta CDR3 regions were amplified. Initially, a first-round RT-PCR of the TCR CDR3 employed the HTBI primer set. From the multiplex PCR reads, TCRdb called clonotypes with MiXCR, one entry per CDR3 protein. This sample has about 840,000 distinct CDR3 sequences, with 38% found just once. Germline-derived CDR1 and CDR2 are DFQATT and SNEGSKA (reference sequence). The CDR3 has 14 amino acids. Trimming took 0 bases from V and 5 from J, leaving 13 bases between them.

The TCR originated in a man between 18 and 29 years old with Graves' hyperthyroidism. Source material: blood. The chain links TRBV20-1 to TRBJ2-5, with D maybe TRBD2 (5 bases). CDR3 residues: CSARDYGGSETQYF. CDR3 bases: TGCAGTGCTAGAGATTATGGCGGGTCGGAGACCCAGTACTTC.